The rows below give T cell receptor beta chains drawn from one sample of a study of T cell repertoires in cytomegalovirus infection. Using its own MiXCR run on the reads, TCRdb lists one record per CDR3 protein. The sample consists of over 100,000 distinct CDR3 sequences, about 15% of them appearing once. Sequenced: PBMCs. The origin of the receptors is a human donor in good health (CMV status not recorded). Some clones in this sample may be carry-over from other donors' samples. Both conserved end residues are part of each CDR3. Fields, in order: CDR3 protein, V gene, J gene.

CDR3: CASKASPIGQETQYF; V: TRBV19; J: TRBJ2-5
CDR3: CSATSGAGEDTQYF; V: TRBV20-1; J: TRBJ2-3
CDR3: CASQVDSYNEQFF; V: TRBV7-9; J: TRBJ2-1
CDR3: CASSTRRSQRDEQFF; V: TRBV7-2; J: TRBJ2-1
CDR3: CASSFSNTGELFF; V: TRBV12-3/TRBV12-4; J: TRBJ2-2
CDR3: CASSLNRGRGKYEQYF; V: TRBV7-2; J: TRBJ2-7
CDR3: CASSFPGLNQPQHF; V: TRBV7-2; J: TRBJ1-5
CDR3: CASSSPGQGGQPQHF; V: TRBV12-3/TRBV12-4; J: TRBJ1-5
CDR3: CATSRRGTGVGEKLFF; V: TRBV15; J: TRBJ1-4
CDR3: CASSQDLRGDYGYTF; V: TRBV4-1; J: TRBJ1-2
CDR3: CASRPRGGSGANVLTF; V: TRBV6-1; J: TRBJ2-6
CDR3: CASGLVGTSGGIYEQYF; V: TRBV12-5; J: TRBJ2-7
CDR3: CASSPTEGAEAFF; V: TRBV18; J: TRBJ1-1
CDR3: CASTRGTGELFF; V: TRBV6-2/TRBV6-3; J: TRBJ2-2
CDR3: CASSLGAAWADTQYF; V: TRBV7-2; J: TRBJ2-3
CDR3: CATSPGPSYEQYF; V: TRBV10-3; J: TRBJ2-7
CDR3: CASKGPGVNQPQHF; V: TRBV7-2; J: TRBJ1-5
CDR3: CASRLGQLNTEAFF; V: TRBV19; J: TRBJ1-1
CDR3: CASSKDREDEQFF; V: TRBV14; J: TRBJ2-1
CDR3: CSVAGAQETQYF; V: TRBV29-1; J: TRBJ2-5
CDR3: CASSLEYTGELFF; V: TRBV7-8; J: TRBJ2-2
CDR3: CASSPTPLGTQYF; V: TRBV7-3; J: TRBJ2-3
CDR3: CASSPRQGFSYEQYF; V: TRBV7-2; J: TRBJ2-7
CDR3: CSVPDRVRNYGYTF; V: TRBV20-1; J: TRBJ1-2
CDR3: CSALNPGLAGGSTYNEQFF; V: TRBV20-1; J: TRBJ2-1
CDR3: CASSPSNTPGQSRRNQPQHF; V: TRBV28; J: TRBJ1-5
CDR3: CASSSRQLYGYTF; V: TRBV7-2; J: TRBJ1-2
CDR3: CASSQARGHEQYF; V: TRBV3-1; J: TRBJ2-7
CDR3: CASCAQSGETQYF; V: TRBV2; J: TRBJ2-5
CDR3: CAISLSAQETQYF; V: TRBV10-3; J: TRBJ2-5
CDR3: CASSLASRDDTQYF; V: TRBV7-9; J: TRBJ2-3
CDR3: CASSSYSNSPPLHF; V: TRBV7-2; J: TRBJ1-6
CDR3: CASSWYSYSSGNTIYF; V: TRBV19; J: TRBJ1-3
CDR3: CASSSPHSGGQETQYF; V: TRBV28; J: TRBJ2-5
CDR3: CASSLARGYEQYF; V: TRBV7-2; J: TRBJ2-7
CDR3: CASSSPTSYEQYF; V: TRBV7-2; J: TRBJ2-7
CDR3: CASSDPGQAADTQYF; V: TRBV25-1; J: TRBJ2-3
CDR3: CASSSTGSPYEQYF; V: TRBV7-2; J: TRBJ2-7
CDR3: CASSFGQYGNQPQHF; V: TRBV12-3/TRBV12-4; J: TRBJ1-5
CDR3: CASSFAGTVKYNSPLHF; V: TRBV7-2; J: TRBJ1-6
CDR3: CASRIERGSGANVLTF; V: TRBV28; J: TRBJ2-6
CDR3: CASTLARPGYNEQFF; V: TRBV12-3/TRBV12-4; J: TRBJ2-1
CDR3: CASSLRGVQSTDTQYF; V: TRBV12-3/TRBV12-4; J: TRBJ2-3
CDR3: CASSDGFSNQPQHF; V: TRBV7-2; J: TRBJ1-5
CDR3: CATSSDLFQETQYF; V: TRBV24-1; J: TRBJ2-5
CDR3: CASRDHAQDSYGYTF; V: TRBV25-1; J: TRBJ1-2
CDR3: CASGKHPNTEAFF; V: TRBV6-6; J: TRBJ1-1
CDR3: CSVEVGDTEAFF; V: TRBV29-1; J: TRBJ1-1
CDR3: CDSVGGIEQFF; V: TRBV7-2; J: TRBJ2-1